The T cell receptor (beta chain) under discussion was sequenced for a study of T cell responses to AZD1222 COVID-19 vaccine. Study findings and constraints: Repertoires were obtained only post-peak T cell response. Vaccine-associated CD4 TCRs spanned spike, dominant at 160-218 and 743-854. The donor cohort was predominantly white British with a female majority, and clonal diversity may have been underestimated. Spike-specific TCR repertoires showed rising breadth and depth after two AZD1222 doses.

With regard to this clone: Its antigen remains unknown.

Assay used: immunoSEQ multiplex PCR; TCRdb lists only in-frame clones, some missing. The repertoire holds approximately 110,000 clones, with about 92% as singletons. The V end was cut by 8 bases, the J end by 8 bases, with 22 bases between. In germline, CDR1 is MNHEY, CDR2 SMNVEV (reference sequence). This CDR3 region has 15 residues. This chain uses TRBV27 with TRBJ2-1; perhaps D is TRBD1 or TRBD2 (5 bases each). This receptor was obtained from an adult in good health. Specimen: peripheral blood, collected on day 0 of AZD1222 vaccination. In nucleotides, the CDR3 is TGTGCCAGCGGCCCTGGGACCGCGGAATCCGATGAGCAGTTCTTC. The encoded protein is CASGPGTAESDEQFF.